A single T cell receptor beta chain is shown here with its context. Its antigen is not identified. The data originate from a study of radiotherapy plus CTLA-4 blockade in lung cancer. Study conclusions and caveats: Among blood TCR repertoires after radiotherapy plus ipilimumab, tumor-derived clones expanded.

Trimming took 1 base from V and 1 from J, leaving 8 bases between them. The V gene's germline CDR1 is LNHDA and CDR2 SQIVND (reference sequence). The CDR3 contains 14 residues. The protocol was immunoSEQ multiplex PCR, while the TCRdb copy is restricted to in-frame clones and leaves out a portion. The sample has 62,000 or so clones; 70% to 80% are singletons. Specimen: peripheral blood, collected from a patient treated with radiotherapy plus ipilimumab. This sequence originates from a human donor with non-small cell lung cancer who had a complete response to radiotherapy plus ipilimumab. This sequence joins TRBV19 and TRBJ2-7; no clear D gene. The chain's CDR3 is CASSIVKDSYEQYF. The CDR3 nucleotides read TGTGCCAGTAGTATAGTAAAGGATTCCTACGAGCAGTACTTC.